Presented here are 32 T cell receptor beta chains from one specimen sequenced in a study of T-cell reconstitution after alpha-beta-depleted transplantation in children. The authors prepared the TCRbeta library with unique molecular identifiers. TCRdb itself ran the PCR reads through MiXCR, one entry per CDR3 protein. The sample contains 490,000 or so distinct CDR3 sequences, 9.5% to 15% of which appear only once. This specimen consisted of PBMCs from the stem cell graft donor, obtained from the stem cell graft. Receptor source: a human donor who donated a stem cell graft to a child with combined immunodeficiency.

There are a few counts of this clonotype. CDR3 amino acids: CASQRGAKSYEQYF. DNA of the CDR3: TGTGCCAGTCAGCGTGGGGCGAAATCCTACGAGCAGTACTTC. The V call is TRBV2, the J call TRBJ2-7; possibly TRBD1 for D (5 bases). Trimming took 9 bases from V and 1 from J, leaving 16 bases between them. The CDR3 is 14 residues long. Germline-derived CDR1 and CDR2 are SNHLY and FYNNEI.

This clonotype was recorded at least ten times. The V call is TRBV6-1, the J call TRBJ2-2, with D tentatively TRBD2 (6 bases). This CDR3 region has 18 residues. Per germline, CDR1 MNHNS and CDR2 SASEGT. Deletions cut 6 bases from V and 4 bases from J, with 24 bases between. CDR3 nucleotides: TGTGCCAGCAGCTCACCCCGCCAAGCGGGCGTGGGCACCGGGGAGCTGTTTTTT. As protein: CASSSPRQAGVGTGELFF.

The rearrangement links TRBV24-1 to TRBJ2-1; D call uncertain. The germline V and J ends were trimmed by 4 bases and 6 bases, with 12 bases remaining between them. CDR3 length: 14 residues. Germline values: CDR1 KGHDR, CDR2 SFDVKD. DNA for the CDR3: TGTGCCACCAGTGACCTTAGATCATCCAATGAGCAGTTCTTC. It yields the protein CATSDLRSSNEQFF.

Turning to this clonotype: A much larger clone lies one base from this, so it may be a read error. The chain has TRBV20-1 and TRBJ2-3, with D hard to call. V lost 5 bases and J 0 bases, leaving 9 bases between the germline ends. The CDR3 runs 13 residues. Per the germline V gene, CDR1 is DFQATT and CDR2 is SNEGSKA (reference sequence). CDR3 sequence (DNA): TGCAGTGCTGACAAGGCTAGCACAGATACGCAGTATTTT. This gives the protein CSADKASTDTQYF.

This clonotype was seen repeatedly, ten times or more. The chain employs TRBV18 and TRBJ1-5, with D possibly being TRBD1 (5 bases). This CDR3 is 15 amino acids long. Germline V gives CDR1 KGHSH, CDR2 LQKENI. Trimming left V 3 bases short and J 1 base short, with 10 bases between. CDR3 sequence: CASSPVGASNQPQHF. The CDR3 DNA follows: TGTGCCAGCTCACCCGTCGGGGCCAGCAATCAGCCCCAGCATTTT. The complete variable domain, with remaining parts taken from reference TRBV18 and TRBJ1-5, reads NAGVMQNPRHLVRRRGQEARLRCSPMKGHSHVYWYRQLPEEGLKFMVYLQKENIIDESGMPKERFSAEFPKEGPSILRIQQVVRGDSAAYFCASSPVGASNQPQHFGDGTRLSIL.

This clonotype was seen repeatedly, ten times or more. The chain carries TRBV20-1 and TRBJ2-6, with D hard to call. Trimming removed 0 bases from V and 4 bases from J, with 4 bases in between. The CDR3 is 13 residues long. The germline gives CDR1 DFQATT, CDR2 SNEGSKA (reference sequence). CDR3 loop: CSARERGANVLTF. The CDR3 nucleotides read TGCAGTGCTAGAGAACGGGGGGCCAACGTCCTGACTTTC.

V is TRBV9 and J is TRBJ2-1; the D gene is possibly TRBD2 (5 bases). The germline gives CDR1 SGDLS, CDR2 YYNGEE. The V and J ends lost 0 bases and 2 bases respectively, with 12 bases between them. CDR3 length: 16 amino acids. The CDR3 loop is CASSVGSKRAYNEQFF. CDR3 coding DNA: TGTGCCAGCAGCGTAGGGTCAAAGAGGGCCTACAATGAGCAGTTCTTC.

This clonotype showed up many times. The chain joins TRBV7-8 to TRBJ2-1; either TRBD1 or TRBD2 may fit D (5 bases each). The CDR3 length is 15 residues. The ends were cut back, 5 bases at V and 9 bases at J, with 20 bases in the middle. Germline CDR1 and CDR2: SGHVS and FQNEAQ. The DNA of the CDR3 is TGTGCCAGCAGCACGGGGCCCTTTACGAGGGGTGAGCAGTTCTTC. This gives the protein CASSTGPFTRGEQFF.

This clonotype was recorded at least ten times. The genes are TRBV6-2 or TRBV6-3 and TRBJ2-1; D call uncertain. Germline assignment: CDR1 MNHEY and CDR2 SVGEGT. The CDR3 is 14 residues long. The germline V and J ends were trimmed by 2 bases and 4 bases, with 9 bases remaining between them. The chain's CDR3 is CASSYEGPYNEQFF. The CDR3 bases are TGTGCCAGCAGTTACGAAGGGCCGTACAATGAGCAGTTCTTC.

In regard to this clonotype: At one boundary the junction diverges from the germline segment, which might be a read error. The chain is built from TRBV4-3 and TRBJ2-1; D is unresolved. Per germline, CDR1 LGHNA and CDR2 YSLEER. The CDR3 has 16 residues. This chain's CDR3 is CASSQEGRISYNEEFF. For the CDR3, the DNA is TGCGCCAGCAGCCAAGAGGGCCGTATCTCCTACAATGAGGAGTTCTTC.

This clonotype was seen at least ten times. The rearrangement uses TRBV5-1 and TRBJ2-1; D gene ambiguous. V lost 0 bases and J 7 bases, leaving 8 bases between the germline ends. There are 13 residues in the CDR3. Germline assignment: CDR1 SGHRS and CDR2 YFSETQ. CDR3 in amino acids: CASSLALVNEQFF. The CDR3 DNA is TGCGCCAGCAGCTTGGCGTTAGTAAATGAGCAGTTCTTC.

The chain carries TRBV6-1 and TRBJ1-1, with a possible D match to TRBD1 (6 bases). The CDR3 extends over 15 amino acids. Germline CDR1 MNHNS, CDR2 SASEGT. Trimming shortened V by 6 bases and J by 7 bases, and 21 bases separated the two germline ends. Here the CDR3 DNA reads TGTGCCAGCAGCGCCGGGGAGAGGGGGTCCGGTGAAGCTTTCTTT. Translated, it gives CASSAGERGSGEAFF.

This clonotype was observed a few times. The chain couples TRBV2 to TRBJ1-5, with D unresolved. Trimming removed 6 bases at V and 7 bases at J, with 16 bases between. Germline values: CDR1 SNHLY, CDR2 FYNNEI. This CDR3 is built from 14 residues. CDR3 in amino acids: CASRGEGLSQPQHF. For the CDR3, the DNA is TGTGCCAGCAGGGGTGAAGGGTTAAGCCAGCCCCAGCATTTT.

This clonotype has just a few counts. V usage is TRBV12-3 or TRBV12-4 and J usage is TRBJ2-7; tentatively, D is TRBD1 or TRBD2 (6 bases each). The CDR3 length is 15 residues. Trimming shortened V by 5 bases and J by 2 bases, and 16 bases separated the two germline ends. CDR3 loop: CASSAERGVTYEQYF. CDR3 DNA: TGTGCCAGCAGTGCCGAGAGGGGGGTCACCTACGAGCAGTACTTC.

This clonotype was seen only a few times. V and J are TRBV15 and TRBJ2-3; 9 bases are shared with TRBD2. Germline V gives CDR1 LNHNV, CDR2 YYDKDF (reference sequence). V gave up 0 bases and J gave up 5 bases; unmatched junction bases: 9. The length of the CDR3 is 17 residues. In DNA, the CDR3 is TGTGCCACCAGCAGAGATCTGGGTAGCGGGAGCGGAGATACGCAGTATTTT. This translates into CATSRDLGSGSGDTQYF.

This clonotype has a handful of counts. The chain uses TRBV6-2 or TRBV6-3 and TRBJ2-1; D unclear. V was pared by 5 bases and J by 10 bases, with 12 bases between. Per germline, CDR1 MNHEY and CDR2 SVGEGT. The length of the CDR3 is 12 residues. Here the CDR3 DNA reads TGTGCCAGCAGTGCATTAGTCACCGAGCAGTTCTTC. Amino acid sequence: CASSALVTEQFF.

This clonotype was observed a handful of times. The chain has TRBV20-1 and TRBJ1-5, with a weak D call TRBD1 (6 bases). This CDR3 is built from 15 residues. The germline V gene has CDR1 DFQATT and CDR2 SNEGSKA (reference sequence). The CDR3 loop reads CCVGGVGGGNQPQHF. The CDR3 DNA sequence: TGCTGTGTTGGGGGCGTGGGAGGAGGCAATCAGCCCCAGCATTTT.

This chain connects TRBV5-5 to TRBJ1-1, with 7 bases matching TRBD1. V lost 3 bases to trimming and J lost 4 bases; unmatched junction nucleotides: 3. The CDR3 contains 13 residues. The germline V gene has CDR1 SGHKS and CDR2 YYEKEE (reference sequence). In DNA, the CDR3 is TGTGCCAGCAGCTCGACAGGGCCCACTGAAGCTTTCTTT. This translates into CASSSTGPTEAFF.

This clonotype was observed a handful of times. The chain employs TRBV2 and TRBJ2-1; no definite D call. The CDR3 is 12 residues long. The V end lost 6 bases, the J end lost 9 bases, and 12 bases lay between the germline ends. Germline V gene data show CDR1 as SNHLY and CDR2 as FYNNEI. CDR3 loop: CASSLARGEQFF. CDR3 nucleotide sequence: TGTGCCAGCAGCCTCGCAAGAGGTGAGCAGTTCTTC.

This clonotype has a count of ten or more. The chain recombines TRBV4-3 with TRBJ2-5; D ambiguous. This CDR3 is built from 14 residues. Trimming stripped 0 bases from V and 5 bases from J, with 10 bases between. Germline assignment: CDR1 LGHNA and CDR2 YSLEER. The CDR3 DNA is TGCGCCAGCAGCCAAGATGTCTCGGAGGAGACCCAGTACTTC. Translating it yields CASSQDVSEETQYF.

The chain combines TRBV28 with TRBJ1-4, with 7 bases identical to TRBD1. Germline CDR1 and CDR2: MDHEN and SYDVKM. The J segment lost 4 bases and the V segment lost 6 bases, leaving 11 bases of the junction unmatched. The CDR3 covers 16 residues. This CDR3 reads CASSPTTGQLNEKLFF. CDR3 DNA: TGTGCCAGCAGCCCCACGACAGGGCAACTTAATGAAAAACTGTTTTTT. Variable domain in full (rest from reference TRBV28 and TRBJ1-4): DVKVTQSSRYLVKRTGEKVFLECVQDMDHENMFWYRQDPGLGLRLIYFSYDVKMKEKGDIPEGYSVSREKKERFSLILESASTNQTSMYLCASSPTTGQLNEKLFFGSGTQLSVL.

This clonotype was found a few times. The chain is built from TRBV12-3 or TRBV12-4 and TRBJ1-2; no clear D. V shed 7 bases and J shed 5 bases, with 14 bases lying between them. The CDR3 length is 13 residues. CDR3 DNA sequence: TGTGCCAGCACCTACGGGAATTTATATGGCTACACCTTC. This sequence encodes CASTYGNLYGYTF.

This clonotype occurred many times. The genes are TRBV14 and TRBJ2-2; D gene uncertain. The CDR3 runs 14 residues. Germline loops: CDR1 SGHDN, CDR2 FVKESK. V was shortened by 4 bases and J by 1 base, with 7 bases between the two germline ends. The CDR3 nucleotides are TGTGCCAGCAGCCCCCGACAGAACACCGGGGAGCTGTTTTTT. This codes for CASSPRQNTGELFF.

The chain couples TRBV20-1 to TRBJ1-5; 8 bases align to TRBD1. CDR1 DFQATT and CDR2 SNEGSKA come from the germline V gene (reference sequence). J was trimmed by 7 bases and V by 5 bases; bases with no gene match: 10. The CDR3 spans 14 residues. The CDR3 here is CSAAGGTGDQPQHF. In DNA, the CDR3 is TGCAGTGCTGCGGGGGGGACAGGCGACCAGCCCCAGCATTTT.

This chain connects TRBV6-5 to TRBJ2-7, with 12 bases lining up with TRBD1. V lost 3 bases and J lost 2; bases outside the gene matches: 2. Germline CDR1 MNHEY, CDR2 SVGAGI. This CDR3 comprises 15 residues. The CDR3 spells CASSYGTGGPYEQYF. As DNA, the CDR3 is TGTGCCAGCAGTTATGGGACAGGGGGCCCCTACGAGCAGTACTTC.

This clonotype was counted a few times. The chain employs TRBV7-2 and TRBJ1-2, with TRBD1 matching 7 bases. The CDR3 loop spans 15 amino acids. The germline V gene encodes CDR1 SGHTA and CDR2 FQGNSA. V lost 5 bases and J lost 4; bases outside the gene matches: 10. The CDR3 DNA follows: TGTGCCAGCAGCATCCGGACAGGATCGGGCTATGGCTACACCTTC. This codes for CASSIRTGSGYGYTF.

This clonotype occurred a few times. The chain employs TRBV29-1 and TRBJ1-2, with 7 positions matching TRBD1. This CDR3 spans 13 amino acids. Germline-derived CDR1 and CDR2 are SQVTM and ANQGSEA. With 5 bases clipped from V and 5 bases from J, the junction kept 8 bases outside the gene matches. DNA of the CDR3: TGCAGCGTTTCCGTTGGACAGGAATATGGCTACACCTTC. Its protein product is CSVSVGQEYGYTF.

This clonotype occurred once. The chain recombines TRBV29-1 with TRBJ2-5; D uncertain. Trimming left V 3 bases short and J 2 bases short, with 7 bases between. Germline CDR1 reads SQVTM; CDR2 reads ANQGSEA. The CDR3 consists of 12 residues. The CDR3 DNA reads TGCAGCGTTGAGTGGGGACAAGAGACCCAGTACTTC. Translation gives CSVEWGQETQYF.

This clonotype appeared a few times. This chain uses TRBV7-2 with TRBJ2-1, with D hard to call. This CDR3 comprises 12 residues. CDR1 and CDR2 (germline): SGHTA, FQGNSA. With 1 base removed from V and 11 bases from J, the gap between germline ends came to 9 bases. Here the CDR3 reads CASSLVGLQQFF. CDR3 in DNA: TGTGCCAGCAGCTTAGTAGGCCTTCAGCAGTTCTTC.

The CDR3 reads CASSLNRGRVANTGELFF. CDR3 DNA: TGTGCCAGCAGCTTGAACAGGGGGCGCGTGGCCAACACCGGGGAGCTGTTTTTT. The chain couples TRBV13 to TRBJ2-2; 9 bases map to TRBD1. CDR3 length equals 18 residues. Germline CDR1 and CDR2: PRHDT and FYEKMQ (reference sequence). Trimming took 3 bases from V and 2 from J; bases not matched to a gene: 10.

The rearrangement uses TRBV20-1 and TRBJ2-7, with D possibly matching TRBD1 (7 bases). This CDR3 spans 15 amino acids. CDR1 and CDR2 from the germline V gene are DFQATT and SNEGSKA (reference sequence). Trimming pared 6 bases from V and 4 bases from J, leaving 22 bases between. CDR3 in amino acids: CSARDSGQGGYEQYF. The DNA of the CDR3 is TGCAGTGCCCGAGACTCGGGGCAGGGGGGTTACGAGCAGTACTTC.

This clonotype was seen repeatedly, ten times or more. The CDR3 DNA reads as TGCGCCAGCAGCTTAGGGACTAGCGACTACGAGCAGTACTTC. This gives the protein CASSLGTSDYEQYF. The rearrangement uses TRBV5-1 and TRBJ2-7, with TRBD2 matching 10 bases. V lost 2 bases, J lost 3 bases, and 2 bases stayed unmatched. This CDR3 has 14 residues. Per germline, CDR1 SGHRS and CDR2 YFSETQ.